This T cell receptor (beta chain) was documented in a study of regulatory T cells in long-lasting Graves disease. V lost 1 base and J lost 8; bases outside the gene matches: 8. Germline CDR1 and CDR2: MNHEY and SMNVEV (reference sequence). The CDR3 has 16 amino acids. Building of the TCR beta libraries involved iRepertoire HTBI primers and Arm-PCR of CDR3 regions. TCRdb processed the multiplex PCR reads anew with MiXCR; each CDR3 protein has one entry. The repertoire holds roughly 530,000 distinct CDR3 sequences, roughly a sixth seen once, with 25% in the top ten. Time point in this sample: newly diagnosed GD, antithyroid drugs for less than 3 months. Isolated PBMC RNA provided the starting material for the TCR library. The data also belong to a second study, concerning T cells in Graves' hyperthyroidism and ophthalmopathy. That report notes: Hyperthyroidism in the patients, aged 18 to 65, was newly diagnosed and under 2 months in duration. Carried out on the TCR CDR3, a first-round RT-PCR used the HTBI primer set.

The chain recombines TRBV27 with TRBJ1-5; TRBD1 matches 10 bases. This receptor was identified in a woman aged 35-60 years with Graves disease. The starting material was peripheral blood mononuclear cells (PBMCs), obtained at new diagnosis, from a patient treated with antithyroid drugs. The CDR3 region has the DNA TGTGCCAGCAGTTTATTTGACAGGGGGCGCCTGGAGCCCCAGCATTTT. Translated: CASSLFDRGRLEPQHF.